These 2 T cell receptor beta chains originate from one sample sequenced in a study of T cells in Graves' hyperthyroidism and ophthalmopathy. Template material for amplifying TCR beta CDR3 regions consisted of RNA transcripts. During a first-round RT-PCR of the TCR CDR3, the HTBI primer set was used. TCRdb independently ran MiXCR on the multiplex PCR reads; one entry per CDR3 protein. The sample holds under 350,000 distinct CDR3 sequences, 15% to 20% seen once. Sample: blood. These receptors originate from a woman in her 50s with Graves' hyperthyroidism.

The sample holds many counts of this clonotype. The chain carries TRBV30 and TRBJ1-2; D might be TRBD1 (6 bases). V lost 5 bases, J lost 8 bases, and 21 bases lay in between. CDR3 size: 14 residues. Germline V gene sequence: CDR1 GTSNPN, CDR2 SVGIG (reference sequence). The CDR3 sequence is CAWHNLGGARGYTF. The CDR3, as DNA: TGTGCCTGGCACAATTTGGGGGGGGCTCGGGGCTACACCTTC.

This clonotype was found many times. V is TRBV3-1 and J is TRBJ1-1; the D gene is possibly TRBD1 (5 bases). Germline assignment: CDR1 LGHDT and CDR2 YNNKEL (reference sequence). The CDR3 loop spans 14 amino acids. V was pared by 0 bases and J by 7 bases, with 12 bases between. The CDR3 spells CASSQEGQGVEAFF. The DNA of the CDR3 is TGTGCCAGCAGCCAAGAGGGGCAGGGCGTTGAAGCTTTCTTT.